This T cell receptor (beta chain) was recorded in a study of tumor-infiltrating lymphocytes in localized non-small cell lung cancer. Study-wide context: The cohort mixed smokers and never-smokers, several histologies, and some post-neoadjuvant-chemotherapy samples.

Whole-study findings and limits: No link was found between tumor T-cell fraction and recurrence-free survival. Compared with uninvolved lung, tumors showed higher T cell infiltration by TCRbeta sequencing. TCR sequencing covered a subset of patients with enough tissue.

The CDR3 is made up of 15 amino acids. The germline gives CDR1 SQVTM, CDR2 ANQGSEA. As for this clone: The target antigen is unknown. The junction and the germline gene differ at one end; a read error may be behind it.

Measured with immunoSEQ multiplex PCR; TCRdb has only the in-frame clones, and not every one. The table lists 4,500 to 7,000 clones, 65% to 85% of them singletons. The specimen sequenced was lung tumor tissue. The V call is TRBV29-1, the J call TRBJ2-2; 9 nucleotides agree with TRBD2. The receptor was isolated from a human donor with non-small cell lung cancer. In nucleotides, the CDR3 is TGCAGCGTTTTTACCGGGACTAGCAACAACGGGGAGCTGTTTTTT. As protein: CSVFTGTSNNGELFF.